These 21 T cell receptor beta chains were sequenced from one sample in a study of follicular helper T cells after annual influenza vaccination (TCRdb year 2017). The receptor library was made with the immunoSEQ multiplex PCR assay. TCRdb mirrors the immuneACCESS table, restricted to in-frame sequences. Some clones are absent from its copies; in checked studies, under half trace to an unresolved V gene, and the reason for the others is unknown. For this sample the table gives some 4,300 clones, of which around 80% were detected only once. Of the sample, roughly 0.87% is held by the ten largest clones. The meaning of the sample's time point label: 2015-2016 season, 7 days after influenza vaccination. The sample in question was CXCR5+ CD38- circulating T follicular helper cells from blood, obtained 7 days after influenza vaccination. The sample's cell subset or site label, decoded: circulating Tfh, non-naive CD4+CXCR5+PD-1+ (ICOS+CD38+ or ICOS-CD38-). The receptor set was obtained from an adult who received the influenza vaccine.

This clone was seen a handful of times. V gene TRBV7-9 combines with J gene TRBJ1-1; D is possibly TRBD1 (6 bases). This CDR3 contains 14 residues. Per the germline V gene, CDR1 is SEHNR and CDR2 is FQNEAQ (reference sequence). V was clipped by 6 bases and J by 2 bases, with 13 bases between them. In DNA form, the CDR3 reads TGTGCCAGCAGGTCACAGGGTTATAACACTGAAGCTTTCTTT. Encoded protein: CASRSQGYNTEAFF.

This clone was observed a handful of times. The V gene is TRBV27, the J gene TRBJ1-6, with TRBD1 identical over 7 bases. Looked up from germline, CDR1 is MNHEY and CDR2 is SMNVEV (reference sequence). The CDR3 is 15 amino acids. V lost 5 bases to trimming and J lost 8 bases; unmatched junction nucleotides: 9. The chain's CDR3 is CASSTAGTADSPLHF. As DNA, the CDR3 is TGTGCCAGCAGTACCGCCGGGACAGCGGATTCACCCCTCCACTTT.

The chain carries TRBV19 and TRBJ2-1, with 8 bases matching TRBD2. Trimming took 1 base from V and 15 from J; bases not matched to a gene: 8. Germline-derived CDR1 and CDR2 are LNHDA and SQIVND (reference sequence). CDR3 size: 13 residues. This CDR3 is CASSIGGGWFWFF. The CDR3 coding sequence is TGTGCCAGTAGTATAGGCGGGGGGTGGTTTTGGTTCTTC. The entire variable domain, with the rest obtained from reference TRBV19 and TRBJ2-1, is as follows: DGGITQSPKYLFRKEGQNVTLSCEQNLNHDAMYWYRQDPGQGLRLIYYSQIVNDFQKGDIAEGYSVSREKKESFPLTVTSAQKNPTAFYLCASSIGGGWFWFFGPGTRLTVL.

The sample holds a few counts of this clone. The chain recombines TRBV5-1 with TRBJ2-5; D gene unclear. V lost 2 bases, J lost 4 bases, and 9 bases lay in between. This CDR3 is 13 amino acids long. Germline CDR1 reads SGHRS; CDR2 reads YFSETQ. The CDR3 nucleotides are TGCGCCAGCAGCTTTCTTCCGGGAGAGACCCAGTACTTC. Translating gives CASSFLPGETQYF.

This chain connects TRBV5-1 to TRBJ2-2; 8 nucleotides agree with TRBD2. The CDR3 sequence is 14 residues long. The junction had 9 bases not matched to a gene; V was cut back by 4 bases and J by 10 bases. Germline-derived CDR1 and CDR2 are SGHRS and YFSETQ. The CDR3 here is CASSRGAGGEELFF. The CDR3 DNA reads TGCGCCAGCAGCCGGGGCGCGGGGGGAGAGGAGCTGTTTTTT.

The chain links TRBV2 to TRBJ1-4; 9 bases agree with TRBD1. CDR1 and CDR2 (germline): SNHLY, FYNNEI. The CDR3 consists of 15 residues. The ends lost 6 bases at V and 2 bases at J; junction bases unmatched: 4. The CDR3 reads CASRGQGATNEKLFF. The CDR3 DNA reads as TGTGCCAGCAGGGGACAGGGTGCGACTAATGAAAAACTGTTTTTT.

The chain links TRBV5-4 to TRBJ2-1; either TRBD1 or TRBD2 may supply D (5 bases each). Deletions cut 4 bases from V and 10 bases from J, with 15 bases between. The CDR3 is 13 residues long. Germline-derived CDR1 and CDR2 are SGHNT and YYREEE (reference sequence). Here the CDR3 reads CASSPGTSKEQFF. DNA of the CDR3: TGTGCCAGCAGCCCGGGGACGAGCAAAGAGCAGTTCTTC.

This clone was recorded a few times. V and J are TRBV5-4 and TRBJ2-2; D is unclear. CDR1 and CDR2 (germline): SGHNT, YYREEE (reference sequence). CDR3 length: 13 amino acids. Trimming removed 4 bases from V and 5 bases from J, with 9 bases in between. The CDR3 bases are TGTGCCAGCAGCAATTACCGGACCGGGGAGCTGTTTTTT. Encoded protein: CASSNYRTGELFF.

The chain combines TRBV10-3 with TRBJ2-1; 10 bases agree with TRBD2. This CDR3 comprises 15 residues. V lost 4 bases and J lost 10; bases outside the gene matches: 10. The germline V gene encodes CDR1 ENHRY and CDR2 SYGVKD. The CDR3 DNA is TGTGCCATCAGTGGCGCTAGCGGGGGCTCAAGGGAGCAGTTCTTC. Translation: CAISGASGGSREQFF.

This clone was counted once. The chain employs TRBV4-1 and TRBJ1-3; D ambiguous. Germline assignment: CDR1 MGHRA and CDR2 YSYEKL. V dropped 0 bases and J dropped 2 bases, with 14 bases sitting between them. This CDR3 region has 17 residues. CDR3 bases: TGCGCCAGCAGCCAAGATTGGGCCCGGGTAACTGGAAACACCATATATTTT. Amino acid sequence: CASSQDWARVTGNTIYF.

This clone was counted once. This chain connects TRBV4-3 to TRBJ2-1, with TRBD2 matching over 7 bases. From germline, CDR1 is LGHNA and CDR2 YSLEER. The CDR3 extends over 17 amino acids. V gave up 2 bases and J gave up 0 bases; unmatched junction bases: 7. The CDR3: CASSQQPSGYSYNEQFF. CDR3 sequence (DNA): TGCGCCAGCAGCCAACAACCTAGCGGCTACTCCTACAATGAGCAGTTCTTC.

This clone came up a few times. V gene TRBV4-1 combines with J gene TRBJ1-2, with 7 bases matching TRBD1. Germline V gene data show CDR1 as MGHRA and CDR2 as YSYEKL. There are 14 residues in the CDR3. Trimming took 4 bases from V and 10 from J; bases not matched to a gene: 12. The CDR3 here is CASSLLRDRSSYTF. The CDR3, as DNA: TGCGCCAGCAGCCTCCTCCGGGACAGAAGTTCCTACACCTTC.

This chain links TRBV7-6 with TRBJ1-1; weak D call: TRBD1 (5 bases). Trimming shortened V by 6 bases and J by 4 bases, and 6 bases separated the two germline ends. Germline-derived CDR1 and CDR2 are SGHVS and FNYEAQ. The CDR3 contains 11 residues. Here the CDR3 reads CASSRGTEAFF. DNA of the CDR3: TGTGCCAGCAGTAGGGGCACTGAAGCTTTCTTT.

The chain combines TRBV7-2 with TRBJ2-7; no firm D call. The CDR3 loop spans 12 amino acids. Germline loops: CDR1 SGHTA, CDR2 FQGNSA. The germline V and J ends were trimmed by 1 base and 9 bases, with 10 bases remaining between them. The CDR3 DNA reads TGTGCCAGCAGCTTAGACACCATAGGGCAGTACTTC. Translation gives CASSLDTIGQYF.

The chain combines TRBV5-1 with TRBJ1-4, with TRBD1 as a possible D gene (5 bases). The CDR3 runs 13 residues. V lost 0 bases and J lost 8, with 8 bases in between. Per germline, CDR1 SGHRS and CDR2 YFSETQ. The CDR3 reads CASSLGDSEKLFF. CDR3 nucleotides: TGCGCCAGCAGCTTGGGAGACAGCGAAAAACTGTTTTTT.

This clone was seen only a few times. The chain is built from TRBV7-2 and TRBJ2-5, with D tentatively TRBD1 or TRBD2 (6 bases each). Germline values: CDR1 SGHTA, CDR2 FQGNSA. Deletions cut 1 base from V and 5 bases from J, with 8 bases between. The CDR3 extends over 13 amino acids. CDR3 region: CASSLVGGETQYF. In DNA, the CDR3 is TGTGCCAGCAGCTTAGTAGGGGGGGAGACCCAGTACTTC.

The chain employs TRBV6-1 and TRBJ1-5; 7 positions agree with TRBD1. Per the germline V gene, CDR1 is MNHNS and CDR2 is SASEGT. V dropped 6 bases and J dropped 2; count of bases not matched to a gene: 7. The CDR3 consists of 15 residues. CDR3 sequence (DNA): TGTGCCAGCAGGGGACGACAGGGTGGCAATCAGCCCCAGCATTTT. Amino acid sequence: CASRGRQGGNQPQHF.

The chain joins TRBV19 to TRBJ1-5; TRBD1 might be the D (6 bases). The ends were cut back, 5 bases at V and 3 bases at J, with 14 bases in the middle. CDR3 length: 15 residues. CDR1 and CDR2 from the germline V gene are LNHDA and SQIVND (reference sequence). CDR3 loop: CASSSAGDINQPQHF. CDR3 nucleotides: TGTGCCAGTAGTTCCGCAGGGGACATCAATCAGCCCCAGCATTTT.

This sequence joins TRBV5-1 and TRBJ2-7; a weak D match, TRBD2 (6 bases). The CDR3 contains 14 residues. The germline V and J ends were trimmed by 1 base and 0 bases, with 8 bases remaining between them. Germline-derived CDR1 and CDR2 are SGHRS and YFSETQ. The DNA of the CDR3 is TGCGCCAGCAGCTTGCCGGGGGTCTCCTACGAGCAGTACTTC. Translated, it gives CASSLPGVSYEQYF. Based on the CDR3 plus reference TRBV5-1 and TRBJ2-7, the full variable domain is KAGVTQTPRYLIKTRGQQVTLSCSPISGHRSVSWYQQTPGQGLQFLFEYFSETQRNKGNFPGRFSGRQFSNSRSEMNVSTLELGDSALYLCASSLPGVSYEQYFGPGTRLTVT.

DNA for the CDR3: TGCACCAGCAGCCAAGATAGGGTCCGGAAGACCTACGAGCAGTACTTC. It translates to CTSSQDRVRKTYEQYF. This chain joins TRBV1 and TRBJ2-7. TRBV1 has pseudogene status. The CDR3 length is 16 residues.

This clone was observed a few times. This chain uses TRBV28 with TRBJ2-7, with 7 bases identical to TRBD2. The CDR3 runs 11 residues. From germline, CDR1 is MDHEN and CDR2 SYDVKM. After removal of 7 bases from V and 5 bases from J, the junction contained 2 bases not matched to a gene. The DNA of the CDR3 is TGTGCCAGCATGCGGGAGAACGAGCAGTACTTC. Protein sequence: CASMRENEQYF.